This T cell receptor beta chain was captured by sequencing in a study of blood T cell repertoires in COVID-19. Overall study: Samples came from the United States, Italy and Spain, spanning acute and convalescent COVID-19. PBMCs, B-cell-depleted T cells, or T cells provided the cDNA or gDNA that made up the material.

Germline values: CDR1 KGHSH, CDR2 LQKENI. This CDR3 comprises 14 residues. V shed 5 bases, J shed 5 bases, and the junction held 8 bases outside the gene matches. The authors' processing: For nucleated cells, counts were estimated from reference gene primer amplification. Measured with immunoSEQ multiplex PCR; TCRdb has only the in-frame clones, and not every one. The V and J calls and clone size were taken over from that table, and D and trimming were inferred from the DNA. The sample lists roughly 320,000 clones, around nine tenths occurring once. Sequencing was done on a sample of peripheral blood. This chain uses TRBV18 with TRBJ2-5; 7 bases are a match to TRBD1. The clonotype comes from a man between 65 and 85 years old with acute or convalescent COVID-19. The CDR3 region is CASSDRQGRETQYF. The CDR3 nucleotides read TGTGCCAGCTCAGACCGACAGGGTAGGGAGACCCAGTACTTC.